This T cell receptor beta chain was identified during a study of human T cells and chemical hapten exposure. Via MiXCR, TCRdb re-called the RACE reads, giving one row per CDR3 protein. The top ten hold roughly 3.3% of the sample, which has 71,000 or so distinct CDR3 sequences, 9.8% seen once. The time point denotes: patch test 1, 2 weeks after DPC sensitization. The treatment: therapeutic diphenylcyclopropenone sensitization with weekly scalp DPC. This CDR3 is built from 12 residues. V gave up 3 bases and J gave up 9 bases, with 11 bases separating them. CDR1 and CDR2 (germline): SEHNR, FQNEAQ (reference sequence).

The chain links TRBV7-9 to TRBJ1-1; tentatively, D is TRBD1 (6 bases). This specimen consisted of whole blood, obtained in connection with sensitization to the hapten diphenylcyclopropenone (DPC). This receptor was identified in a woman in her thirties or forties with alopecia areata. Some clones in this sample may be carry-over from other donors' samples. The CDR3: CASSFEGGKAFF. The DNA for the CDR3 is TGTGCCAGCAGCTTCGAAGGGGGTAAAGCTTTCTTT.